The 8 T cell receptor beta chains listed next were all sequenced from one sample in a study of beta chain features in type 1 diabetes. The study, taken as a whole, reports: Moderately but significantly shorter TCRB CDR3s were found in Type 1 diabetes patients in all four CD4+ subsets.

Their antigens remain unidentified. Expressed TCRB transcripts were sequenced because the entire RNA isolate underwent reverse transcription. Profiled with immunoSEQ multiplex PCR; TCRdb holds only in-frame clones, not every one. This table has some 700,000 clones, 13% appearing once. Sequencing was carried out using naive CD4+ T cells from blood. Receptors were obtained from a young man with type 1 diabetes.

This clone appeared a few times. V and J are TRBV5-1 and TRBJ1-1, with D maybe TRBD1 (5 bases). V lost 3 bases to trimming and J lost 5 bases, with 14 bases between them. This CDR3 is 14 amino acids long. Looked up from germline, CDR1 is SGHRS and CDR2 is YFSETQ. The CDR3 coding sequence is TGCGCCAGCAGCTCGTTGACCGCAGGGACTGAAGCTTTCTTT. This encodes CASSSLTAGTEAFF.

The table lists this clone with a few counts. The J gene is TRBJ1-5, the V gene TRBV7-9; D might be TRBD1 (5 bases). Germline CDR1 is SEHNR and CDR2 is FQNEAQ (reference sequence). Trimming removed 0 bases from V and 2 bases from J, with 8 bases in between. CDR3 size: 15 residues. The CDR3 DNA reads as TGTGCCAGCAGCTTAGCGGCGGGGGGCAATCAGCCCCAGCATTTT. Protein product: CASSLAAGGNQPQHF.

A few counts support this clone. This chain links TRBV28 with TRBJ2-6; tentatively, D is TRBD1 or TRBD2 (6 bases each). The V and J ends lost 3 bases and 2 bases respectively, with 8 bases between them. Germline loops: CDR1 MDHEN, CDR2 SYDVKM. CDR3 size: 15 residues. The CDR3 sequence: CASSLGGAGANVLTF. The CDR3 DNA sequence: TGTGCCAGCAGTTTGGGGGGCGCTGGGGCCAACGTCCTGACTTTC. Combining the CDR3 with reference TRBV28 and TRBJ2-6 gives the whole variable domain DVKVTQSSRYLVKRTGEKVFLECVQDMDHENMFWYRQDPGLGLRLIYFSYDVKMKEKGDIPEGYSVSREKKERFSLILESASTNQTSMYLCASSLGGAGANVLTFGAGSRLTVL.

The V gene is TRBV5-4, the J gene TRBJ2-5, with TRBD1 matching over 7 bases. Germline loops: CDR1 SGHNT, CDR2 YYREEE (reference sequence). The CDR3 runs to 14 residues. The J segment lost 5 bases and the V segment lost 2 bases, leaving 6 bases of the junction unmatched. CDR3 bases: TGTGCCAGCAGCTTACAGACAGGGTTGGAGACCCAGTACTTC. It translates to CASSLQTGLETQYF.

This clone was found a few times. The chain employs TRBV30 and TRBJ2-7; D remains ambiguous. V was cut by 3 bases and J by 0 bases, with 18 bases left in between. This CDR3 has 16 amino acids. Germline CDR1 GTSNPN, CDR2 SVGIG (reference sequence). The CDR3 reads CAWSPEAGLLSYEQYF. The CDR3 region has the DNA TGTGCCTGGAGCCCCGAAGCCGGGTTACTCTCCTACGAGCAGTACTTC.

The chain links TRBV19 to TRBJ2-7; D is possibly TRBD2 (6 bases). Germline V lookup: CDR1 LNHDA, CDR2 SQIVND (reference sequence). V lost 6 bases and J lost 3, with 9 bases in between. The CDR3 is made up of 12 amino acids. CDR3 amino acids: CASSGGGYEQYF. For the CDR3, the DNA is TGTGCCAGTAGCGGGGGAGGCTACGAGCAGTACTTC.

The rearrangement joins TRBV27 to TRBJ1-6; 7 bases fit TRBD1. The V and J ends lost 6 bases and 5 bases, in that order; junction bases with no gene match: 4. The germline V gene has CDR1 MNHEY and CDR2 SMNVEV (reference sequence). This CDR3 has 14 amino acids. CDR3 coding DNA: TGTGCCAGCAGCCGCGGACAGGATAATTCACCCCTCCACTTT. This encodes CASSRGQDNSPLHF.

This clone was observed a few times. The gene calls are TRBV10-2 and TRBJ2-5, with 7 bases lining up with TRBD2. V gave up 9 bases and J gave up 7 bases; unmatched junction bases: 11. This CDR3 comprises 13 residues. Germline V lookup: CDR1 WSHSY, CDR2 SAAADI. The DNA of the CDR3 is TGCGCCAGTGAGCCGGGACTATTAGGGACCCAGTACTTC. This sequence encodes CASEPGLLGTQYF.